Presented here are 17 T cell receptor beta chains from one specimen sequenced in a study of cytomegalovirus exposure and HLA in healthy donors. This PCR relied on a set of 60 Vbeta primers and 13 Jbeta primers. This table comes from immunoSEQ multiplex PCR, and its TCRdb copy is limited to in-frame clones, with some not included. This table has approximately 170,000 clones, more than 70% appearing once. The sample consisted of PBMCs. The receptors were gathered from a man aged 25 to 40 in good health and CMV-seropositive.

The rearrangement joins TRBV7-2 to TRBJ2-3; 7 bases are shared with TRBD2. The V gene's germline CDR1 is SGHTA and CDR2 FQGNSA. The CDR3 extends over 14 amino acids. V gave up 5 bases and J gave up 8 bases; unmatched junction bases: 10. CDR3 sequence (DNA): TGTGCCAGCAGCCTGCGGGACTACGGAGGTACGCAGTATTTT. Translated, it gives CASSLRDYGGTQYF.

V is TRBV4-1 and J is TRBJ2-1; possible D gene TRBD1, 6 bases. The CDR3 consists of 14 residues. Trimming stripped 4 bases from V and 6 bases from J, with 13 bases between. Germline V gene lookup returns CDR1 MGHRA and CDR2 YSYEKL. CDR3 in amino acids: CASSPPQGINEQFF. Here the CDR3 DNA reads TGCGCCAGCAGCCCACCACAGGGAATCAATGAGCAGTTCTTC.

The chain carries TRBV2 and TRBJ2-3; 9 bases line up with TRBD1. This CDR3 is 14 amino acids long. The trim removed 5 bases at V and 3 bases at J, leaving 3 bases unmatched. CDR1 SNHLY and CDR2 FYNNEI come from the germline V gene. The CDR3 DNA sequence: TGTGCCAGCAGTTTCGACAGGGGGACAGATACGCAGTATTTT. It encodes CASSFDRGTDTQYF.

This sequence joins TRBV29-1 and TRBJ2-5; D is perhaps TRBD1 (6 bases). Trimming removed 2 bases from V and 4 bases from J, with 11 bases in between. The CDR3 has 13 amino acids. In germline, CDR1 is SQVTM, CDR2 ANQGSEA. CDR3 region: CSVELGARETQYF. The DNA for the CDR3 is TGCAGCGTTGAATTGGGGGCCCGAGAGACCCAGTACTTC.

V usage is TRBV5-5 and J usage is TRBJ1-5; D perhaps matches TRBD1 (5 bases). V lost 0 bases and J lost 6, with 7 bases in between. CDR3 length: 13 residues. Per the germline V gene, CDR1 is SGHKS and CDR2 is YYEKEE (reference sequence). The CDR3 spells CASSLEGVQPQHF. The CDR3, as DNA: TGTGCCAGCAGCTTGGAAGGGGTTCAGCCCCAGCATTTT.

The chain has TRBV6-5 and TRBJ1-4, with D possibly matching TRBD1 (6 bases). The CDR3 is 15 amino acids. CDR1 is MNHEY, CDR2 SVGAGI, per germline. With 5 bases removed from V and 3 bases from J, the gap between germline ends came to 13 bases. The CDR3 DNA follows: TGTGCCAGCAGTGGGGGGGCGGGGGCTAATGAAAAACTGTTTTTT. Translating gives CASSGGAGANEKLFF.

V gene TRBV18 combines with J gene TRBJ2-7, with a possible D match to TRBD1 (6 bases). This CDR3 is 14 amino acids long. Germline V CDR1 and CDR2: KGHSH, LQKENI. V was trimmed by 3 bases and J by 1 base, leaving 10 bases between them. The CDR3 reads CASSPPGQSYEQYF. The CDR3 DNA follows: TGTGCCAGCTCACCCCCGGGACAATCCTACGAGCAGTACTTC.

This chain connects TRBV29-1 to TRBJ1-1; D is possibly TRBD1 (5 bases). Trimming took 0 bases from V and 1 from J, leaving 6 bases between them. CDR3 length equals 13 residues. The germline V gene encodes CDR1 SQVTM and CDR2 ANQGSEA. This CDR3 is CSVEEQENTEAFF. The CDR3 bases are TGCAGCGTTGAAGAACAGGAGAACACTGAAGCTTTCTTT.

The J gene is TRBJ2-2, the V gene TRBV9; TRBD2 agrees at 9 bases. Losses at the gene ends were 4 bases for V and 4 bases for J; bases not matched to a gene: 8. The CDR3 runs to 16 residues. Germline V gives CDR1 SGDLS, CDR2 YYNGEE. The CDR3 region is CASSFQAGGGTGELFF. The CDR3 coding sequence is TGTGCCAGCAGCTTTCAAGCGGGAGGTGGCACCGGGGAGCTGTTTTTT.

This sequence joins TRBV29-1 and TRBJ1-1; no reliable D call. Trimming shortened V by 4 bases and J by 1 base, and 7 bases separated the two germline ends. Germline CDR1 SQVTM, CDR2 ANQGSEA. There are 12 residues in the CDR3. The CDR3 bases are TGCAGCGTTGTTAAAGCGAACACTGAAGCTTTCTTT. The encoded protein is CSVVKANTEAFF.

The gene calls are TRBV7-6 and TRBJ2-1, with TRBD2 identical over 7 bases. Germline V lookup: CDR1 SGHVS, CDR2 FNYEAQ. The CDR3 is made up of 16 amino acids. J gave up 5 bases and V 0 bases, and 7 bases lay outside the gene matches. CDR3 sequence: CASSLAPGGADNEQFF. The CDR3 DNA sequence: TGTGCCAGCAGCTTAGCTCCGGGAGGAGCGGACAATGAGCAGTTCTTC.

The V gene is TRBV18, the J gene TRBJ1-1, with a tentative D call TRBD1 (6 bases). V was pared by 1 base and J by 0 bases, with 6 bases between. The CDR3 extends over 14 amino acids. The germline V gene encodes CDR1 KGHSH and CDR2 LQKENI. For the CDR3, the DNA is TGTGCCAGCTCACCACGGGACATGAACACTGAAGCTTTCTTT. As protein: CASSPRDMNTEAFF.

The sample holds a few counts of this clone. The chain carries TRBV11-3 and TRBJ2-2, with D perhaps TRBD2 (6 bases). This CDR3 has 16 residues. V lost 3 bases and J lost 5, with 16 bases in between. CDR1 is SGHNT and CDR2 is YENEEA in the germline V gene. For the CDR3, the DNA is TGTGCCAGCAGCTTTAAAGGCTTGGGGGGAACCGGGGAGCTGTTTTTT. Translation: CASSFKGLGGTGELFF.

A remark on this clone: Different DNA sequences within this sample yield the same CDR3. The V call is TRBV30, the J call TRBJ2-5; unclear D gene. There are 14 residues in the CDR3. The V gene lost 0 bases and the J gene lost 5 bases, with 13 bases spanning the gap. The germline V gene has CDR1 GTSNPN and CDR2 SVGIG (reference sequence). The CDR3 protein is CAWSVAVLMETQYF. CDR3 DNA: TGTGCCTGGAGTGTGGCTGTTTTAATGGAGACCCAGTACTTC.

This chain joins TRBV10-3 and TRBJ2-1, with D perhaps TRBD1 (5 bases). The V and J ends lost 4 bases and 13 bases respectively, with 14 bases between them. Germline V gives CDR1 ENHRY, CDR2 SYGVKD. This CDR3 is built from 12 residues. The CDR3 loop reads CAISAGSTVQFF. The CDR3 DNA reads TGTGCCATCAGTGCGGGCTCGACAGTCCAGTTCTTC.

The V gene is TRBV18, the J gene TRBJ1-2; possibly TRBD1 for D (6 bases). V was clipped by 1 base and J by 6 bases, with 18 bases between them. Per the germline V gene, CDR1 is KGHSH and CDR2 is LQKENI. The CDR3 totals 16 residues. The CDR3: CASSPRTEELRNGYTF. In DNA form, the CDR3 reads TGTGCCAGCTCACCACGGACAGAGGAATTACGTAATGGCTACACCTTC.

The chain couples TRBV5-1 to TRBJ2-1; 11 bases line up with TRBD2. J gave up 2 bases and V 4 bases, and 2 bases lay outside the gene matches. There are 15 residues in the CDR3. The germline gives CDR1 SGHRS, CDR2 YFSETQ. DNA for the CDR3: TGCGCCAGCAGCCCGACTAGCGGGGCCTACAATGAGCAGTTCTTC. Translated: CASSPTSGAYNEQFF. The variable domain in full, completed from reference TRBV5-1 and TRBJ2-1, reads KAGVTQTPRYLIKTRGQQVTLSCSPISGHRSVSWYQQTPGQGLQFLFEYFSETQRNKGNFPGRFSGRQFSNSRSEMNVSTLELGDSALYLCASSPTSGAYNEQFFGPGTRLTVL.